What follows describes a single TCR beta chain. Its antigen remains unknown. MiXCR, run by TCRdb on the reads, gives a single entry per CDR3 protein. The top ten hold around 6.5% of the sample, which has around 230,000 distinct CDR3 sequences, approximately 7% seen once. The sample comes from a study of T cell repertoires in cytomegalovirus infection. Study details: Matching HLA type, along with CMV infection, was indicated by public TCR beta signatures. Study results and caveats: The study identified carriers of CMV plus the relevant HLA from cumulative public TCR beta family frequency. The response measured ex vivo was dominated by TCR beta clonotypes (HLA-C-restricted and CMV-specific).

The CDR3 covers 15 residues. The germline gives CDR1 SGHTA, CDR2 FQGNSA. V was clipped by 3 bases and J by 5 bases, with 13 bases between them. The sample comprised PBMCs. The chain carries TRBV7-2 and TRBJ1-4; D is ambiguous. The receptor was isolated from a human donor in good health (CMV status not recorded). Some clones in this sample may be carry-over from other donors' samples. The DNA of the CDR3 is TGTGCCAGCAGCTTGGACCCTGTCCCCAATGAAAAACTGTTTTTT. Its protein product is CASSLDPVPNEKLFF.